This is a list of T cell receptor beta chains from one sample in a study of response to subunit inactivated influenza vaccine. TCRdb re-analysed the RT-PCR reads in MiXCR, keeping a single row per CDR3 protein. Of around 190,000 distinct CDR3 sequences in the sample, around 9% were seen once. The sequenced sample was non-naive T cells sorted from PBMCs, obtained on the day of vaccination. The origin of the receptors is a man between 50 and 59 years old who received an inactivated influenza vaccine. CDR3s include the opening cysteine and the closing phenylalanine or tryptophan. A D gene is named only where the DNA matches it firmly. Some rows have no size entry. The others give once, few or many, or a class for an expanded clone.

clone size: many
V gene: TRBV7-2
D gene: .
J gene: TRBJ1-2
CDR3 DNA: TGTGCCAGCAGCATCGACAGGATTCGGGGCTACACCTTC
CDR3 protein: CASSIDRIRGYTF

clone size: .
V gene: TRBV20-1
D gene: .
J gene: TRBJ2-1
CDR3 DNA: TGCAGTGCTAGACGGACCTACAGGGAGACGGACAATGAGCAGTTCTTC
CDR3 protein: CSARRTYRETDNEQFF

clone size: .
V gene: TRBV7-2
D gene: TRBD2
J gene: TRBJ2-7
CDR3 DNA: TGTGCCAGCAGTTTAGCGGGAATAGGCTACGAGCAGTACTTC
CDR3 protein: CASSLAGIGYEQYF

clone size: many
V gene: TRBV10-3
D gene: TRBD1
J gene: TRBJ2-2
CDR3 DNA: TGTGCCATCAGAGGGACAGGGAACACCGGGGAGCTGTTTTTT
CDR3 protein: CAIRGTGNTGELFF

clone size: .
V gene: TRBV20-1
D gene: TRBD2
J gene: TRBJ2-4
CDR3 DNA: TGCAGTGCTAGACTCCCCGGGGGGGTCAAAAACATTCAGTACTTC
CDR3 protein: CSARLPGGVKNIQYF

clone size: many
V gene: TRBV7-9
D gene: TRBD1
J gene: TRBJ1-1
CDR3 DNA: TGTGCCAGCAGCTTAGCTTGGGGACAGGGCACGAACACTGAAGCTTTCTTT
CDR3 protein: CASSLAWGQGTNTEAFF

clone size: many
V gene: TRBV11-2
D gene: .
J gene: TRBJ1-6
CDR3 DNA: TGTGCCAGCAGCTTAGATCGATTATGGAACGGGTCACCCCTCCACTTT
CDR3 protein: CASSLDRLWNGSPLHF

clone size: many
V gene: TRBV20-1
D gene: TRBD2
J gene: TRBJ2-1
CDR3 DNA: TGCAGTGCTGGGAAGCGGGGCCGCCACTCCTACAATGAGCAGTTCTTC
CDR3 protein: CSAGKRGRHSYNEQFF

clone size: .
V gene: TRBV6-1
D gene: .
J gene: TRBJ2-2
CDR3 DNA: TGTGCCAGCAGGGGGGGAGGGGGAACCGGGGAGCTGTTTTTT
CDR3 protein: CASRGGGGTGELFF

clone size: many
V gene: TRBV5-6
D gene: .
J gene: TRBJ1-2
CDR3 DNA: TGTGCCAGCACCTCACGTCGGGCCTATGGCTACACCTTC
CDR3 protein: CASTSRRAYGYTF

clone size: .
V gene: TRBV5-1
D gene: TRBD1
J gene: TRBJ2-3
CDR3 DNA: TGCGCCAGCAGCCCGGGACAGATTAACACAGATACGCAGTATTTT
CDR3 protein: CASSPGQINTDTQYF

clone size: .
V gene: TRBV12-3/TRBV12-4
D gene: .
J gene: TRBJ1-1
CDR3 DNA: TGTGCCAGCAGTTTAGCGGCAACTGAAGCTTTCTTT
CDR3 protein: CASSLAATEAFF

clone size: many
V gene: TRBV7-9
D gene: TRBD2
J gene: TRBJ2-3
CDR3 DNA: TGTGCCAGCAGCTCGCGGGCTAGCGGGAGACCAGATACGCAGTATTTT
CDR3 protein: CASSSRASGRPDTQYF

clone size: .
V gene: TRBV7-2
D gene: .
J gene: TRBJ2-5
CDR3 DNA: TGTGCCAGCAGCCCCAACAAGAGGGAGACCCAGTACTTC
CDR3 protein: CASSPNKRETQYF

clone size: .
V gene: TRBV7-2
D gene: .
J gene: TRBJ1-2
CDR3 DNA: TGTGCCAGCAGCTCCCAAGCATTTAGCTATGGCTACACCTTC
CDR3 protein: CASSSQAFSYGYTF

clone size: many
V gene: TRBV2
D gene: .
J gene: TRBJ2-1
CDR3 DNA: TGTGCCAGCACAAGGCGATCCTCCTACAATGAGCAGTTCTTC
CDR3 protein: CASTRRSSYNEQFF

clone size: many
V gene: TRBV4-3
D gene: .
J gene: TRBJ2-5
CDR3 DNA: TGCGCCAGCAGCCTAAACAGGGGAGGAGGGGAGACCCAGTACTTC
CDR3 protein: CASSLNRGGGETQYF

clone size: .
V gene: TRBV24-1
D gene: .
J gene: TRBJ1-5
CDR3 DNA: TGTGCCACTTCTAGTAGCCGGGGGCAGCCCCAGCATTTT
CDR3 protein: CATSSSRGQPQHF

clone size: .
V gene: TRBV27
D gene: TRBD2
J gene: TRBJ2-3
CDR3 DNA: TGTGCCAGCAGTTCCCAGCGGGGGGCAGATACGCAGTATTTT
CDR3 protein: CASSSQRGADTQYF

clone size: few
V gene: TRBV28
D gene: TRBD1
J gene: TRBJ2-3
CDR3 DNA: TGTGCCAGCAGTCCCCGGACAGGACCTTACACAGATACGCAGTATTTT
CDR3 protein: CASSPRTGPYTDTQYF

clone size: .
V gene: TRBV12-3/TRBV12-4
D gene: .
J gene: TRBJ2-7
CDR3 DNA: TGTGCCAGCAGCCTCCTTGCAGGCTCCTACGAGCAGTACTTC
CDR3 protein: CASSLLAGSYEQYF

clone size: many
V gene: TRBV20-1
D gene: .
J gene: TRBJ2-5
CDR3 DNA: TGCAGTGCTAGAGACCTACGCGAGGGGTCGGAGACCCAGTACTTC
CDR3 protein: CSARDLREGSETQYF

clone size: .
V gene: TRBV12-3/TRBV12-4
D gene: TRBD1
J gene: TRBJ2-5
CDR3 DNA: TGTGCCAGCAGTTACCTAGGAGACAGGGAGCAAGAGACCCAGTACTTC
CDR3 protein: CASSYLGDREQETQYF

clone size: many
V gene: TRBV20-1
D gene: .
J gene: TRBJ1-4
CDR3 DNA: TGCAGTGCTATGGGCCGTAATGAAAAACTGTTTTTT
CDR3 protein: CSAMGRNEKLFF

clone size: few
V gene: TRBV5-6
D gene: TRBD2
J gene: TRBJ2-5
CDR3 DNA: TGTGCCAGCAGCTTGTCGGGACTACCCATGGAGACCCAGTACTTC
CDR3 protein: CASSLSGLPMETQYF

clone size: few
V gene: TRBV4-1
D gene: .
J gene: TRBJ1-2
CDR3 DNA: TGCGCCAGCAGCCCGGGAGGCTCGGGGGGCAACTATGGCTACACCTTC
CDR3 protein: CASSPGGSGGNYGYTF

clone size: few
V gene: TRBV28
D gene: TRBD2
J gene: TRBJ2-1
CDR3 DNA: TGTGCCAGCAGTTTGGGCGGGAGGCCTCAATACAATGAGCAGTTCTTC
CDR3 protein: CASSLGGRPQYNEQFF

clone size: .
V gene: TRBV6-2/TRBV6-3
D gene: TRBD1
J gene: TRBJ1-5
CDR3 DNA: TGTGCCAGCAGTCTCGGGACAGGGAGGGTCAGCAATCAGCCCCAGCATTTT
CDR3 protein: CASSLGTGRVSNQPQHF

clone size: many
V gene: TRBV6-2/TRBV6-3
D gene: TRBD2
J gene: TRBJ2-7
CDR3 DNA: TGTGCCAGCGAGAAAGCTGAACCGGGACTAGCGGGAGTATACGAGCAGTACTTC
CDR3 protein: CASEKAEPGLAGVYEQYF

clone size: few
V gene: TRBV7-6
D gene: .
J gene: TRBJ2-7
CDR3 DNA: TGTGCCAGCAGCCGATCCTTTACCTACGAGCAGTACTTC
CDR3 protein: CASSRSFTYEQYF

clone size: few
V gene: TRBV7-6
D gene: TRBD2
J gene: TRBJ2-1
CDR3 DNA: TGTGCCAGCAGCTTGTCTAGCGGGGCCTACAATGAGCAGTTCTTC
CDR3 protein: CASSLSSGAYNEQFF

clone size: many
V gene: TRBV7-9
D gene: TRBD1
J gene: TRBJ2-1
CDR3 DNA: TGTGCCAGCAGCTTGCCGGGACAGGGAGGTGAGCAGTTCTTC
CDR3 protein: CASSLPGQGGEQFF